This T cell receptor beta chain was identified in a study of T-cell reconstitution after alpha-beta-depleted transplantation in children. Unique molecular identifiers were built into the TCRbeta library. Each CDR3 protein is one row after TCRdb ran MiXCR on the PCR reads. The sample has over 550,000 distinct CDR3 sequences, about 11% seen once; the top ten hold roughly 3.9%. Trimming took 2 bases from V and 7 from J, leaving 8 bases between them. This CDR3 has 12 residues. Germline V gene sequence: CDR1 MDHEN, CDR2 SYDVKM. Specimen: PBMCs from the stem cell graft donor, collected from the stem cell graft. V usage is TRBV28 and J usage is TRBJ2-5; D assignment may be TRBD1 or TRBD2 (5 bases each). This receptor was identified in a human donor who donated a stem cell graft to a child with acute myeloid leukemia. CDR3 sequence reads: CASSLTGTTQYF. The CDR3 DNA sequence: TGTGCCAGCAGTTTAACCGGGACGACCCAGTACTTC.